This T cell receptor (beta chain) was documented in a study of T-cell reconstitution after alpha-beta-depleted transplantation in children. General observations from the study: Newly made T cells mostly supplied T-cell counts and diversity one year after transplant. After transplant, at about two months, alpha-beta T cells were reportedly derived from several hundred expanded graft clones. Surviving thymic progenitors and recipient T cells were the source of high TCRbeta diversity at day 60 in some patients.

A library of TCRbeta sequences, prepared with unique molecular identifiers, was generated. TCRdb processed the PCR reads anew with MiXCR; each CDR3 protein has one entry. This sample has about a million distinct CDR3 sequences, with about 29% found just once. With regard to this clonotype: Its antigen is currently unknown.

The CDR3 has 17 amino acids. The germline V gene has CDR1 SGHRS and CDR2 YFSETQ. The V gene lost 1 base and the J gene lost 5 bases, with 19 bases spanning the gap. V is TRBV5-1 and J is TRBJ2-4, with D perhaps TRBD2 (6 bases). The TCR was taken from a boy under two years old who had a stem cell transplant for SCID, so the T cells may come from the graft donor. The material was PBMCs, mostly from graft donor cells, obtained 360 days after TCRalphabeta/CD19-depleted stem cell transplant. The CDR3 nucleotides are TGCGCCAGCAGCTTGTGGGGGGTCGGGGCCGAAGAAAACATTCAGTACTTC. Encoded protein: CASSLWGVGAEENIQYF.